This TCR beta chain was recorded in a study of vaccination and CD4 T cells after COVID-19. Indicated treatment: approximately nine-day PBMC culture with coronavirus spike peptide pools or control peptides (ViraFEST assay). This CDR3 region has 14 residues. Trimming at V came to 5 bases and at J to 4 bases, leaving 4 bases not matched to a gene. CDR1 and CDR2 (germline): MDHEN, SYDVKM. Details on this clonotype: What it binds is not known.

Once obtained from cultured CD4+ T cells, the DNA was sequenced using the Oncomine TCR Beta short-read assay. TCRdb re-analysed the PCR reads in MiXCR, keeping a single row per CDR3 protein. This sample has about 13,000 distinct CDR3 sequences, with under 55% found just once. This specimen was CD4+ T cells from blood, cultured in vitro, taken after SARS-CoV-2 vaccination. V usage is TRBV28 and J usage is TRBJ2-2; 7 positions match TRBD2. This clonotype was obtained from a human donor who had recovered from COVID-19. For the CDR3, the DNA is TGTGCCAGCAGTCTTAGCGGGCCCACCGGGGAGCTGTTTTTT. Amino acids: CASSLSGPTGELFF.